The clone carrying this T cell receptor (beta chain) has only a few counts. RNA and DNA were co-extracted from about 20-30 mg of unsorted bulk tissue. Collection of samples drew on five separate regions of each tumor. Every tumor sample analyzed contained over 80% viable tumor cells. With a constant-region primer, TCR beta cDNA was made from approximately 510 ng of total RNA. Libraries for TCR beta were built through three nested multiplex PCR rounds, which together made up a slightly modified ARM-PCR procedure. The first two PCR rounds, roughly 10 cycles each, used TRBV1-TRBV30 forward primers and a C-beta reverse primer. TCRdb used MiXCR to reprocess the multiplex PCR reads, holding one entry per CDR3 protein. Of approximately 120,000 distinct CDR3 sequences detected, 55% to 75% appear once; the ten largest clones hold 7.5% to 9%. These data come from a study of tumor-infiltrating lymphocytes in primary liver carcinoma. At the level of the study: Staging placed the tumors at T1-T3 N0M0, and they measured about 4 to 11 cm across.

J gave up 0 bases and V 4 bases, and 6 bases lay outside the gene matches. The germline CDR1 and CDR2 sequences are SGHRS and YFSETQ. The CDR3 contains 15 residues. The chain carries TRBV5-1 and TRBJ1-1, with TRBD1 matching 7 bases. This TCR was sampled from a woman aged 60-75 years with primary liver carcinoma and hepatitis B virus infection. The sample taken for sequencing was liver tumor tissue from sampling region 3. Sample subset: tumor region T3, left-lateral pole. Here the CDR3 reads CASSPRQGMNTEAFF. The DNA for the CDR3 is TGCGCCAGCAGCCCCCGACAGGGTATGAACACTGAAGCTTTCTTT.